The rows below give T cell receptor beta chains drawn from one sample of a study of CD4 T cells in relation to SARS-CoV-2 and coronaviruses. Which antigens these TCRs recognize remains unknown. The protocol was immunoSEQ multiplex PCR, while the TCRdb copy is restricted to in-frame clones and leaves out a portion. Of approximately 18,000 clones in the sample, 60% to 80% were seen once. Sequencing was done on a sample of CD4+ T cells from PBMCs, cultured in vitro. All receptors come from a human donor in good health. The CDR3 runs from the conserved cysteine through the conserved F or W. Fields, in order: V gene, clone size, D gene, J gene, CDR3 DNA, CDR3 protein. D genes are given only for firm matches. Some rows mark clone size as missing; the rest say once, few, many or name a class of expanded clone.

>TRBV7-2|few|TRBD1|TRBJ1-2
TGTGCCAGCAGCCAAGCGACAGGGGGGGGCTATGGCTACACCTTC
CASSQATGGGYGYTF
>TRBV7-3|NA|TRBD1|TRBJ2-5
TGTGCCAGCAGCGCGGACAGGAAAGAGACCCAGTACTTC
CASSADRKETQYF
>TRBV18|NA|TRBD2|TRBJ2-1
TGTGCCAGCTCACCACCCGGGACTAGCGGGTACAATGAGCAGTTCTTC
CASSPPGTSGYNEQFF
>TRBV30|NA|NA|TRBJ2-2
TGTGCCTGGAATCAGGGAATCAACACCGGGGAGCTGTTTTTT
CAWNQGINTGELFF
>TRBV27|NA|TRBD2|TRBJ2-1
TGTGCCAGCAGTTCCTCAACCCTAGCGGGAGGTTCCGATGAGCAGTTCTTC
CASSSSTLAGGSDEQFF
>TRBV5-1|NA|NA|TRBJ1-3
TGCGCCAGCAGCCGGGACACCTCTGGAAACACCATATATTTT
CASSRDTSGNTIYF
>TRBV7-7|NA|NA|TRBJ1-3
TGTGCCAGCAGCTTAGACCGGGGCGCTGGAAACACCATATATTTT
CASSLDRGAGNTIYF
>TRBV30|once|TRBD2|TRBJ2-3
TGTGCCTGGAGCCAGGGACTAGGCCCAGATACGCAGTATTTT
CAWSQGLGPDTQYF
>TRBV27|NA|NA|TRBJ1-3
TGTGCCAGCAGCTTAAGGGGGATAGGAAACACCATATATTTT
CASSLRGIGNTIYF
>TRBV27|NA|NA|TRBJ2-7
TGTGCCAGCAGGGCCTCGACAGACCCCTACGAGCAGTACTTC
CASRASTDPYEQYF
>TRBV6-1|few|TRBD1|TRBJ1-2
TGTGCCAGCAGTGAAGAGTTGCGGACAGGGTTTGGCTACACCTTC
CASSEELRTGFGYTF
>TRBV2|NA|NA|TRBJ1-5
TGTGCCAGCAGTCCACAGCCGACAGTTGCGGGTCAGCCCCAGCATTTT
CASSPQPTVAGQPQHF
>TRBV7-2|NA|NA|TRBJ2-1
TGTGCCAGCAGCCTTTTGACCCGAAACAATGAGCAGTTCTTC
CASSLLTRNNEQFF
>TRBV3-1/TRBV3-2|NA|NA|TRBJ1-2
TGTGCCAGCAGCCAGGGGTATGGCTACACCTTC
CASSQGYGYTF
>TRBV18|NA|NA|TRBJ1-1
TGTGCCAGCTCACCATCGGGGGGATTAGAGAACACTGAAGCTTTCTTT
CASSPSGGLENTEAFF
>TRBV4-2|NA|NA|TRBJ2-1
TGTGCCAGCAGCCAAGATTGGATGGGGGCCAACAATGAGCAGTTCTTC
CASSQDWMGANNEQFF
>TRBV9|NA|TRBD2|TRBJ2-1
TGTGCCAGCAGCGTTGGGGGAGGGCCGGACAATGAGCAGTTCTTC
CASSVGGGPDNEQFF
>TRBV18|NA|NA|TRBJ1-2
TGTGCCAGCTCACCACCGAGCTACTATGGCTACACCTTC
CASSPPSYYGYTF
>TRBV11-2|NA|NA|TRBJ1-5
TGTGCCAGCAGCTTAGGCAGATCAATCAATCAGCCCCAGCATTTT
CASSLGRSINQPQHF
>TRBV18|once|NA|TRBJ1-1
TGTGCCAGCTCTCCCTGGGGAAGGAACACTGAAGCTTTCTTT
CASSPWGRNTEAFF
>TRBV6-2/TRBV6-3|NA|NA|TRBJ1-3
TGTGCCAGCAGTTGGACAATTGGAAACACCATATATTTT
CASSWTIGNTIYF
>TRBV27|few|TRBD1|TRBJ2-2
TGTGCCAGCAGTCACGGACAGGGGGCTACCGGGGAGCTGTTTTTT
CASSHGQGATGELFF
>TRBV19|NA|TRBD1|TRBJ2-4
TGTGCCAGTAGTACCCCCCGGACAGGGTCCAACATTCAGTACTTC
CASSTPRTGSNIQYF
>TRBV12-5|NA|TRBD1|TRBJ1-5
TGTGCTAGTGGTTTGGTACTTCGTACAGGGGATGAAAGTCAGCCCCAGCATTTT
CASGLVLRTGDESQPQHF
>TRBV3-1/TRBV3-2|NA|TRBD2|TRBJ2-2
TGTGCCAGCAGCCAAGATGGGATAGCGGGAGTTGGGACCGGGGAGCTGTTTTTT
CASSQDGIAGVGTGELFF
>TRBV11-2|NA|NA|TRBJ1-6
TGTGCCAGCAGCTTAGTTGTGGGAGCCCTAAACTATAATTCACCCCTCCACTTT
CASSLVVGALNYNSPLHF
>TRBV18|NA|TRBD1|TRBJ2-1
TGTGCCAGCTCAGCCAGTACAGGGGGACCCGTCCATGAGCAGTTCTTC
CASSASTGGPVHEQFF
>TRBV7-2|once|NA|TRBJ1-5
TGTGCCAGCAGCTTCGGGGATCAGCCCCAGCATTTT
CASSFGDQPQHF
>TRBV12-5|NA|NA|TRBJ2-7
TGTGCTAGTGGTTTTGGATTATCCTACGAGCAGTACTTC
CASGFGLSYEQYF
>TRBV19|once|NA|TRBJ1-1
TGTGCCAGTATGATGGGGCCGGACACTGAAGCTTTCTTT
CASMMGPDTEAFF
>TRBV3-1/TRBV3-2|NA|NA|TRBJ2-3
TGTGCCAGCAGCTCGCGACCGGAATCGCAGTATTTT
CASSSRPESQYF
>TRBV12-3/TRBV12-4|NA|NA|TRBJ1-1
TGTGCCAGCAGCAGGGGAGGAACTGAAGCTTTCTTT
CASSRGGTEAFF
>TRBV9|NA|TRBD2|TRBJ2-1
TGTGCCAGCAGCGTAGTGGGACTAGCGGGAGGGGGTGAGCAGTTCTTC
CASSVVGLAGGGEQFF
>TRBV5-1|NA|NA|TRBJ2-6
TGCGCCAGCAGCTTGTTGTTCGGGGCTGGGGCCAACGTCCTGACTTTC
CASSLLFGAGANVLTF
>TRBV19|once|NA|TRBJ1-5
TGTGCCAGTAGTATAGCTTTGAGTGGGCAGCCCCAGCATTTT
CASSIALSGQPQHF
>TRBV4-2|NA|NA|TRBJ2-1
TGTGCCAGCAGCCAAGGTTCTAGCGCGAATGAGCAGTTCTTC
CASSQGSSANEQFF
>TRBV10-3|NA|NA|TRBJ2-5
TGTGCCATCAGTGAGTCGAACCCGGTAGTCCAGTACTTC
CAISESNPVVQYF
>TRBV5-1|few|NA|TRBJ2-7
TGCGCCAGCAGAGTGGAAGCGTCCTACGAGCAGTACTTC
CASRVEASYEQYF
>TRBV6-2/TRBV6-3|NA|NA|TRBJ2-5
TGTGCCAGCAGTTACTCGAGCCCCGGTACTTTGCGGGATCAAGAGACCCAGTACTTC
CASSYSSPGTLRDQETQYF